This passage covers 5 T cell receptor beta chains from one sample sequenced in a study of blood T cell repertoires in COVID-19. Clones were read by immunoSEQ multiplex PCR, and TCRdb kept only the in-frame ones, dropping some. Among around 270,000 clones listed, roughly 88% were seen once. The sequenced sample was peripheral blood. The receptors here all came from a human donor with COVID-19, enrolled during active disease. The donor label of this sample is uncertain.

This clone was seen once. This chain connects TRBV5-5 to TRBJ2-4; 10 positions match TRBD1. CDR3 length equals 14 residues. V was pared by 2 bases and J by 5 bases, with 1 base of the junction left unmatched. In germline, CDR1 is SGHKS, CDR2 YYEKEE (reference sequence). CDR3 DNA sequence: TGTGCCAGCAGCTTAGGACAGGGGGAAAACATTCAGTACTTC. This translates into CASSLGQGENIQYF.

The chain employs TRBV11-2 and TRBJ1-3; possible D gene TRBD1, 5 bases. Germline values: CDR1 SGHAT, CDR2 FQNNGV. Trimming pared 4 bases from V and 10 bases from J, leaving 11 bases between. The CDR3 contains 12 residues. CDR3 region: CASSSGGETIYF. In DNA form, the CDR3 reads TGTGCCAGCAGCTCGGGGGGGGAGACCATATATTTT. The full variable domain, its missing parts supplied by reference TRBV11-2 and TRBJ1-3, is EAGVAQSPRYKIIEKRQSVAFWCNPISGHATLYWYQQILGQGPKLLIQFQNNGVVDDSQLPKDRFSAERLKGVDSTLKIQPAKLEDSAVYLCASSSGGETIYFGEGSWLTVV.

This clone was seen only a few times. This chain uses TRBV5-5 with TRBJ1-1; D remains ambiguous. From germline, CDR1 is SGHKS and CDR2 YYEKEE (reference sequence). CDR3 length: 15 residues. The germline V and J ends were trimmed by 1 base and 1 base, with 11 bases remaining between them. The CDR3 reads CASSLYGGRNTEAFF. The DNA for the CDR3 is TGTGCCAGCAGCTTGTATGGAGGCCGGAACACTGAAGCTTTCTTT. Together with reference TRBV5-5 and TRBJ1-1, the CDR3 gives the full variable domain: DAGVTQSPTHLIKTRGQQVTLRCSPISGHKSVSWYQQVLGQGPQFIFQYYEKEERGRGNFPDRFSARQFPNYSSELNVNALLLGDSALYLCASSLYGGRNTEAFFGQGTRLTVV.

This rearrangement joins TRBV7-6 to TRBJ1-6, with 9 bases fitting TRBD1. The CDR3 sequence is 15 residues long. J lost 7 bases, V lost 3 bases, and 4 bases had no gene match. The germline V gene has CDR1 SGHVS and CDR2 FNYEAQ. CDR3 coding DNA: TGTGCCAGCAGCTTGGGACAGGGACGCAATTCACCCCTCCACTTT. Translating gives CASSLGQGRNSPLHF.

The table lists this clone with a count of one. CDR3 protein: CASSPLTGVYNEQFF. In nucleotides, the CDR3 is TGTGCCAGCAGCCCTCTCACGGGAGTGTACAATGAGCAGTTCTTC. The rearrangement uses TRBV9 and TRBJ2-1, with D maybe TRBD2 (6 bases). This CDR3 is built from 15 residues. The V gene's germline CDR1 is SGDLS and CDR2 YYNGEE. The V and J ends lost 4 bases and 4 bases respectively, with 15 bases between them.